The clone carrying this T cell receptor (beta chain) was counted once. The antigen remains undetermined. The data derive from a study of OX40 agonist ivuxolimab in advanced cancers. On the study more broadly: Of mixed ages from about 23 to 79 and averaging around 60 years, the group was approximately 84% male. Anti-PD-1, anti-PD-L1 or anti-CTLA-4 therapy given earlier was allowed, and 40% had some.

CDR3 length: 16 amino acids. In germline, CDR1 is MNHEY, CDR2 SMNVEV (reference sequence). The junction had 12 bases not matched to a gene; V was cut back by 4 bases and J by 7 bases. Study results and limitations: More expanded clones were found, on average, in CD8+ than in CD4+ T cells.

The assay was immunoSEQ multiplex PCR, and TCRdb's table has in-frame clones only and misses some. The sample includes approximately 65,000 clones, roughly 85% of them seen just once. The clonotype was recovered from an adult with an advanced solid tumor such as melanoma, head and neck, liver or kidney cancer. The chain combines TRBV27 with TRBJ2-7, with 11 bases identical to TRBD2. The source material was CD4+ or CD8+ T cells sorted from blood, sampled in a trial of the OX40 agonist ivuxolimab. The CDR3 coding sequence is TGTGCCAGCAGTTCCCCGGGTAGCGGGAGGGCCAAAGAGCAGTACTTC. Translated: CASSSPGSGRAKEQYF.